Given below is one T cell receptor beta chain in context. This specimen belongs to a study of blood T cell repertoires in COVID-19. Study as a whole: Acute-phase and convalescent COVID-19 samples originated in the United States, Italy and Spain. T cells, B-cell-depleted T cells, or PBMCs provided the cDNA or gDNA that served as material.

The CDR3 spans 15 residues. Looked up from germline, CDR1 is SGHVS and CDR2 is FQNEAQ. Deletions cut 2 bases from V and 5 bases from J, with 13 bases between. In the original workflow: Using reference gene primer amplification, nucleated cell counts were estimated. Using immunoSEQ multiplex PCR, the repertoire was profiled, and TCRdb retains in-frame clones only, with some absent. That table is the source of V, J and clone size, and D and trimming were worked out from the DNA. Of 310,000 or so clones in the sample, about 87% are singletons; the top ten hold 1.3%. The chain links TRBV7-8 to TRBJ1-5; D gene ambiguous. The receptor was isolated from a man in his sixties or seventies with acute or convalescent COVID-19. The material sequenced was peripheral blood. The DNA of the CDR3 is TGTGCCAGCAGCTTACGTTCCCGTTCGTATCAGCCCCAGCATTTT. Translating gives CASSLRSRSYQPQHF.